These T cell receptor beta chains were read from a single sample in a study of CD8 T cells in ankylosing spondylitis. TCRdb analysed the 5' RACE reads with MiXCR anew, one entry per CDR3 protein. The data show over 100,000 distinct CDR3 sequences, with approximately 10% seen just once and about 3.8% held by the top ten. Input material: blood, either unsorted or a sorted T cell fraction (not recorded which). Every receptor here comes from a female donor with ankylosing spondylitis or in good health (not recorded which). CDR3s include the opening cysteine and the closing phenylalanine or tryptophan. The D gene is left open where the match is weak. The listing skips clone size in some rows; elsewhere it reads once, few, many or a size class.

TGTGCCAGCAGCCTCGACAGGGCCTATGGCTACACCTTC | CASSLDRAYGYTF | TRBD1 | TRBJ1-2 | 13 | TRBV4-2 | many
TGCAGTGCTCACGGGACTAGCGGAACCGGGGAGCTGTTTTTT | CSAHGTSGTGELFF | TRBD2 | TRBJ2-2 | 14 | TRBV20-1 | many
TGTGCCAGCAGTCGGAGCGGGAGGGGCACAGATACGCAGTATTTT | CASSRSGRGTDTQYF | TRBD2 | TRBJ2-3 | 15 | TRBV7-2 | many
TGTGCCAGCTCACCTGATCTCTCAACTAATGAAAAACTGTTTTTT | CASSPDLSTNEKLFF | - | TRBJ1-4 | 15 | TRBV18 | few
TGCAGTGCTAGAGATCTAGCGGGAGGGAACACCGGGGAGCTGTTTTTT | CSARDLAGGNTGELFF | TRBD2 | TRBJ2-2 | 16 | TRBV20-1 | many
TGTGCCAGCAGCCAAGACGGCCTCCAGGACGGAATAGCCAAAAACATTCAGTACTTC | CASSQDGLQDGIAKNIQYF | - | TRBJ2-4 | 19 | TRBV14 | many
TGTGCCAGTAGTATAGTTGCAACTAATGAAAAACTGTTTTTT | CASSIVATNEKLFF | - | TRBJ1-4 | 14 | TRBV19 | many
TGTGCCAGCAGTTACCATCGTCCCGGGACAGGGGCGGTCCCTAGTATGAACACTGAAGCTTTCTTT | CASSYHRPGTGAVPSMNTEAFF | TRBD1 | TRBJ1-1 | 22 | TRBV6-2/TRBV6-3 | -
TGTGCCAGCTCACCCGGGACGGGGAATTCACCCCTCCACTTT | CASSPGTGNSPLHF | - | TRBJ1-6 | 14 | TRBV18 | many
TGTGCCAGCAGTTTGAGGTTTGGTGGCAGGGTAACGGAGACCCAGTACTTC | CASSLRFGGRVTETQYF | - | TRBJ2-5 | 17 | TRBV28 | many
TGTGCCAGCAGCTCTACGTGGGGGACAGCCACCTACGAGCAGTACTTC | CASSSTWGTATYEQYF | TRBD1 | TRBJ2-7 | 16 | TRBV7-9 | few
TGCAGTGCCAGAAGAGAGACCCAGTACTTC | CSARRETQYF | - | TRBJ2-5 | 10 | TRBV20-1 | many
TGTGCCAGCCTAAAACATGAAGCTTTCTTT | CASLKHEAFF | - | TRBJ1-1 | 10 | TRBV12-3/TRBV12-4 | many
TGCAGTGCGGACCGGTGGGGGGGGGCCCTCTCCGAGCAGTACTTC | CSADRWGGALSEQYF | - | TRBJ2-7 | 15 | TRBV20-1 | few